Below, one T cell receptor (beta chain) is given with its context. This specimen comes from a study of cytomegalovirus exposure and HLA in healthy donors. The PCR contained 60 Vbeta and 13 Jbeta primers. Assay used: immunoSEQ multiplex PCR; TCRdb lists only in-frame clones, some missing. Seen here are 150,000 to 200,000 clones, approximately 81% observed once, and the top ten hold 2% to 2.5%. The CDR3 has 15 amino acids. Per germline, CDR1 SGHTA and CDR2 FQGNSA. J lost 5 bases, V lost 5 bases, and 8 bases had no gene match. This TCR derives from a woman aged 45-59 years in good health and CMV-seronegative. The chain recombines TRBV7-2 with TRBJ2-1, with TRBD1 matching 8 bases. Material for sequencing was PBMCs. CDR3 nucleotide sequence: TGTGCCAGCAGCACCGGGGACAGGCAACACAATGAGCAGTTCTTC. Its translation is CASSTGDRQHNEQFF.